This TCR beta chain was sequenced for a study of CD8+CD57+ T cells in acquired aplastic anemia. All sequencing subjects had displayed CD8+CD57+ cell expansion on flow cytometry. Per the germline V gene, CDR1 is SGHAT and CDR2 is FQDESV (reference sequence). Trimming removed 10 bases at V and 4 bases at J, with 31 bases between. This CDR3 comprises 19 residues. Both TCR beta VDJ combination and CDR3 sequence profiling were carried out. Genomic DNA was the template for this profiling. MiXCR, applied by TCRdb to the reads, yields one record per CDR3 protein. The sample yields roughly 180,000 distinct CDR3 sequences, around 50% seen once.

The chain employs TRBV11-1 and TRBJ1-4; possible D gene TRBD1, 6 bases. The source is a human donor with aplastic anemia. Sequencing was performed on sorted CD4+, CD8+, or CD8+CD57+ T cells (not recorded which) from PBMCs. The CDR3 region is CANHMGYWGEGVNNEKLFF. In DNA, the CDR3 is TGTGCCAACCACATGGGGTATTGGGGCGAGGGGGTAAATAATGAAAAACTGTTTTTT.